This T cell receptor beta chain was sequenced for a study of cytomegalovirus exposure and HLA in healthy donors. Regarding the study as a whole: TCR sequences were mostly rare, though some public TCRs occurred in many donors.

Generated by immunoSEQ multiplex PCR, the TCRdb table keeps only in-frame clones and is missing some. This sample has 200,000 to 250,000 clones, with roughly 88% found just once. Of note for this clone: Its antigen is undetermined.

The germline V gene encodes CDR1 SNHLY and CDR2 FYNNEI. With V trimmed by 4 bases and J by 6 bases, 4 bases remained unmatched. The CDR3 sequence is 14 residues long. The chain links TRBV2 to TRBJ2-1, with TRBD1 matching 9 bases. The sequencing sample was made of PBMCs. The TCR comes from a woman in her 30s in good health and CMV-seropositive. DNA of the CDR3: TGTGCCAGCAGTGCACAGGGGGCGTCCAATGAGCAGTTCTTC. Translated, it gives CASSAQGASNEQFF.